These 28 T cell receptor beta chains were sequenced from one sample in a study of cytomegalovirus exposure and HLA in healthy donors. Use of 60 Vbeta and 13 Jbeta primers characterized the PCR. Generated by immunoSEQ multiplex PCR, the TCRdb table keeps only in-frame clones and is missing some. The table has roughly 100,000 clones, around 76% seen once. Sequencing was performed on PBMCs. These receptors were collected from a man aged 35 to 55 in good health and CMV-seropositive.

Note on this clone: At one end the junction does not follow the germline gene, possibly because of a read error. The V call is TRBV29-1, the J call TRBJ1-1; TRBD1 agrees at 9 bases. CDR3 length: 13 amino acids. CDR1 and CDR2 (germline): SQVTM, ANQGSEA. CDR3 residues: CSFDRGMNTEAFF. The CDR3 DNA is TGCAGCTTTGACAGGGGGATGAACACTGAAGCTTTCTTT.

The sample holds one count of this clone. The rearrangement uses TRBV27 and TRBJ1-4, with no clear D. The CDR3 length is 15 residues. V dropped 0 bases and J dropped 4 bases, with 9 bases sitting between them. Germline V CDR1 and CDR2: MNHEY, SMNVEV (reference sequence). DNA of the CDR3: TGTGCCAGCAGTTTATCGCCACGGGGTAATGAAAAACTGTTTTTT. Protein: CASSLSPRGNEKLFF. The full variable domain, rest sourced from reference TRBV27 and TRBJ1-4, is EAQVTQNPRYLITVTGKKLTVTCSQNMNHEYMSWYRQDPGLGLRQIYYSMNVEVTDKGDVPEGYKVSRKEKRNFPLILESPSPNQTSLYFCASSLSPRGNEKLFFGSGTQLSVL.

The genes are TRBV5-4 and TRBJ2-5; D not certain. Germline values: CDR1 SGHNT, CDR2 YYREEE (reference sequence). The CDR3 is 15 amino acids. V lost 3 bases and J lost 1, with 13 bases in between. This CDR3 reads CASSYDLVVQETQYF. DNA for the CDR3: TGTGCCAGCAGCTACGATTTAGTTGTCCAAGAGACCCAGTACTTC.

The CDR3 region is CASSFFRTQSPSGANVLTF. CDR3 DNA: TGCGCCAGCAGCTTTTTCCGGACACAATCACCCTCTGGGGCCAACGTCCTGACTTTC. The chain employs TRBV5-1 and TRBJ2-6; D is perhaps TRBD1 (5 bases). The CDR3 consists of 19 residues. Trimming cost V 2 bases and J 0 bases, with 18 bases left between them. In germline, CDR1 is SGHRS, CDR2 YFSETQ.

The chain joins TRBV5-1 to TRBJ2-3; a weak D match, TRBD1 (6 bases). Trimming removed 0 bases from V and 4 bases from J, with 12 bases in between. The V gene's germline CDR1 is SGHRS and CDR2 YFSETQ. The CDR3 runs 15 residues. DNA of the CDR3: TGCGCCAGCAGCTTGGGACAGGTGTCCGCAGATACGCAGTATTTT. Protein product: CASSLGQVSADTQYF.

The V call is TRBV15, the J call TRBJ1-4, with 10 bases identical to TRBD1. The CDR3 has 16 residues. From germline, CDR1 is LNHNV and CDR2 YYDKDF (reference sequence). Trimming removed 1 base from V and 6 bases from J; junction bases left unmatched: 5. CDR3 sequence (DNA): TGTGCCACCAGCAGAGGAGGTGGGACAGGGGATGAAAAACTGTTTTTT. Amino acid sequence: CATSRGGGTGDEKLFF.

This rearrangement joins TRBV7-8 to TRBJ2-1; TRBD2 matches 12 bases. The germline V gene encodes CDR1 SGHVS and CDR2 FQNEAQ. Losses at the gene ends were 5 bases for V and 5 bases for J; bases not matched to a gene: 7. The CDR3 spans 16 residues. CDR3 loop: CASSRRLAGDHNEQFF. The CDR3 nucleotides are TGTGCCAGCAGCAGACGACTAGCGGGAGACCACAATGAGCAGTTCTTC.

This clone has a handful of counts. The J gene is TRBJ1-5, the V gene TRBV6-1; 8 positions agree with TRBD1. V gave up 4 bases and J gave up 7 bases; unmatched junction bases: 9. This CDR3 has 15 residues. CDR1 MNHNS and CDR2 SASEGT come from the germline V gene. The CDR3 loop is CASSVRTGWGQPQHF. CDR3 DNA: TGTGCCAGCAGTGTCCGGACAGGGTGGGGACAGCCCCAGCATTTT.

This chain links TRBV27 with TRBJ2-1, with TRBD2 matching 8 bases. CDR1 MNHEY and CDR2 SMNVEV come from the germline V gene (reference sequence). The CDR3 has 14 residues. Losses at the gene ends were 6 bases for V and 10 bases for J; bases not matched to a gene: 11. CDR3 protein: CASSGSGRSWEQFF. The CDR3 DNA sequence: TGTGCCAGCAGCGGAAGCGGGAGATCGTGGGAGCAGTTCTTC.

V usage is TRBV4-3 and J usage is TRBJ2-2; 11 positions agree with TRBD2. Germline CDR1 is LGHNA and CDR2 is YSLEER. The V gene end was trimmed by 0 bases and the J gene end by 3 bases; junction bases not matched to a gene: 0. The CDR3 is 16 amino acids. The CDR3, as DNA: TGCGCCAGCAGCCAAGAGGGACTAGCGGACACCGGGGAGCTGTTTTTT. Translated, it gives CASSQEGLADTGELFF.

The rearrangement joins TRBV2 to TRBJ2-3; D is undetermined. Germline V gives CDR1 SNHLY, CDR2 FYNNEI. The CDR3 totals 12 residues. The germline V and J ends were trimmed by 7 bases and 6 bases, with 11 bases remaining between them. The CDR3 nucleotides are TGTGCCAGCAAATTGGTGAGCGATACGCAGTATTTT. Protein sequence: CASKLVSDTQYF.

This clone occurred a few times. V and J are TRBV28 and TRBJ2-1, with TRBD1 matching over 9 bases. Germline V CDR1 and CDR2: MDHEN, SYDVKM. This CDR3 spans 12 amino acids. J gave up 10 bases and V 5 bases, and 3 bases lay outside the gene matches. The CDR3 is CASSPGTGEQFF. The CDR3 nucleotides read TGTGCCAGCAGTCCTGGGACAGGGGAGCAGTTCTTC.

This clone is a singleton in its sample. The chain couples TRBV21-1 to TRBJ2-1; the table's D call, TRBD1, has no DNA check behind it. TRBV21-1 represents a pseudogene. This CDR3 has 14 amino acids. Written as DNA, the CDR3 is TGTGCCAGCAGTCAGACAGGGGTGGGCAATGAGCAGTTCTTC. Its translation is CASSQTGVGNEQFF.

Only one count was recorded for this clone. The chain carries TRBV5-1 and TRBJ2-7; 8 bases fit TRBD2. The V gene end was trimmed by 4 bases and the J gene end by 7 bases; junction bases not matched to a gene: 7. Germline CDR1 is SGHRS and CDR2 is YFSETQ. The CDR3 covers 13 residues. DNA of the CDR3: TGCGCCAGCAGCCGGGGGGGGAATACGGAGCAGTACTTC. This translates into CASSRGGNTEQYF.

Remarks on this clone: Distinct nucleotide sequences in the sample also encode this CDR3. The chain joins TRBV5-1 to TRBJ1-5; tentative D call: TRBD1 (6 bases). The ends were cut back, 0 bases at V and 0 bases at J, with 7 bases in the middle. CDR1 is SGHRS and CDR2 is YFSETQ in the germline V gene. This CDR3 region has 15 residues. The CDR3 nucleotides are TGCGCCAGCAGCTTGGGAGGGGGTAGCAATCAGCCCCAGCATTTT. Protein: CASSLGGGSNQPQHF.

The V and J genes are TRBV19 and TRBJ1-1; D remains unclear. From germline, CDR1 is LNHDA and CDR2 SQIVND (reference sequence). With 2 bases removed from V and 2 bases from J, the gap between germline ends came to 9 bases. CDR3 length: 14 residues. CDR3 bases: TGTGCCAGTAGTATATCGGGGTCCAACACTGAAGCTTTCTTT. As protein: CASSISGSNTEAFF.

J is TRBJ2-5 and V is TRBV5-1; D gene unclear. The CDR3 runs to 14 residues. CDR1 and CDR2 (germline): SGHRS, YFSETQ. V was shortened by 1 base and J by 4 bases, with 11 bases between the two germline ends. CDR3 protein: CASSLTAPGETQYF. DNA for the CDR3: TGCGCCAGCAGCTTGACTGCGCCGGGAGAGACCCAGTACTTC.

The chain carries TRBV12-5 and TRBJ2-1; 14 positions match TRBD2. Germline trimming cut 3 bases from V and 9 bases from J; bases unmatched to any gene: 16. Germline V lookup: CDR1 LGHNT, CDR2 FRNRAP. The CDR3 runs to 19 residues. For the CDR3, the DNA is TGTGCTAGTGGTTTTTTTCCCGGGACTAGCGGGAGCCCGTACCCTGAGCAGTTCTTC. Residues: CASGFFPGTSGSPYPEQFF.

The V call is TRBV9, the J call TRBJ2-1; the D gene is possibly TRBD1 (5 bases). The CDR3 consists of 13 residues. Germline assignment: CDR1 SGDLS and CDR2 YYNGEE. V lost 3 bases, J lost 6 bases, and 10 bases lay in between. This CDR3 reads CASSARESNEQFF. CDR3 DNA sequence: TGTGCCAGCAGCGCCAGGGAATCCAATGAGCAGTTCTTC.

The chain carries TRBV9 and TRBJ2-3; 7 bases agree with TRBD2. The length of the CDR3 is 15 residues. The junction had 6 bases not matched to a gene; V was cut back by 4 bases and J by 1 base. CDR1 is SGDLS, CDR2 YYNGEE, per germline. The CDR3 is CASSKRGLRTDTQYF. In DNA, the CDR3 is TGTGCCAGCAGCAAGCGGGGATTACGCACAGATACGCAGTATTTT.

This chain links TRBV10-3 with TRBJ2-5, with TRBD2 matching 12 bases. The J call may be mistaken, given a closer DNA end match to TRBJ2-7. Per the germline V gene, CDR1 is ENHRY and CDR2 is SYGVKD. CDR3 length equals 16 residues. DNA for the CDR3: TGTGCCATCAGGGTTATCGGGACTAGCGGGCATGGCGAGCAGTACTTC. It is translated as CAIRVIGTSGHGEQYF.

The chain joins TRBV6-1 to TRBJ2-5; no reliable D call. The germline V and J ends were trimmed by 3 bases and 1 base, with 6 bases remaining between them. CDR3 length: 13 amino acids. CDR1 is MNHNS, CDR2 SASEGT, per germline. CDR3 sequence: CASSDNFQETQYF. The DNA for the CDR3 is TGTGCCAGCAGTGATAACTTCCAAGAGACCCAGTACTTC.

The chain employs TRBV5-6 and TRBJ1-2; 8 bases line up with TRBD1. Germline V gene sequence: CDR1 SGHDT, CDR2 YYEEEE. Unmatched junction bases numbered 6, after V lost 1 base and J lost 4 bases. There are 15 residues in the CDR3. DNA of the CDR3: TGTGCCAGCAGCTTGTTTTCAGGGGGCGGCTATGGCTACACCTTC. The encoded protein is CASSLFSGGGYGYTF.

The chain combines TRBV18 with TRBJ1-1, with TRBD1 identical over 8 bases. Trimming cost V 4 bases and J 4 bases; bases outside gene matches: 11. The CDR3 loop spans 16 amino acids. Germline-derived CDR1 and CDR2 are KGHSH and LQKENI. This CDR3 reads CASSLQGAGMTTEAFF. As DNA, the CDR3 is TGTGCCAGCTCACTGCAGGGGGCGGGTATGACCACTGAAGCTTTCTTT.

V and J are TRBV7-2 and TRBJ2-3; no clear D. There are 12 residues in the CDR3. CDR1 is SGHTA, CDR2 FQGNSA, per germline. Trimming took off 4 bases at V and 7 bases at J, with 9 bases between the two ends. The CDR3 DNA follows: TGTGCCAGCAGCTCGCGCGATAATACGCAGTATTTT. It is translated as CASSSRDNTQYF.

The V and J genes are TRBV11-2 and TRBJ2-1; 7 bases line up with TRBD2. V was pared by 5 bases and J by 4 bases, with 11 bases of the junction left unmatched. Per the germline V gene, CDR1 is SGHAT and CDR2 is FQNNGV. The CDR3 extends over 16 amino acids. CDR3 sequence: CASSPPGGPYYNEQFF. The CDR3, as DNA: TGTGCCAGCAGCCCTCCGGGGGGACCGTATTACAATGAGCAGTTCTTC.

The V call is TRBV5-4, the J call TRBJ1-3; 10 bases align to TRBD1. The CDR3 spans 15 residues. The J segment lost 4 bases and the V segment lost 4 bases, leaving 5 bases of the junction unmatched. CDR1 is SGHNT and CDR2 is YYREEE in the germline V gene (reference sequence). The CDR3 spells CASSKPGQGGNTIYF. The CDR3 DNA reads TGTGCCAGCAGCAAACCGGGACAGGGGGGAAACACCATATATTTT.

This chain connects TRBV25-1 to TRBJ1-1; the D gene is possibly TRBD1 (6 bases). V lost 2 bases to trimming and J lost 6 bases, with 13 bases between them. Looked up from germline, CDR1 is MGHDK and CDR2 is SYGVNS. The CDR3 spans 14 residues. The CDR3 region has the DNA TGTGCCAGCAGTGAACAACAGGGAACCCCTGAAGCTTTCTTT. It translates to CASSEQQGTPEAFF.